The T cell receptor beta chain described here comes from a study of cytomegalovirus exposure and HLA in healthy donors. The CDR3 contains 13 residues. V lost 5 bases to trimming and J lost 8 bases, with 13 bases between them. Per the germline V gene, CDR1 is KGHSH and CDR2 is LQKENI. Study-wide findings and caveats: TCR beta chains associated with HLA were, in a later analysis, more clonally expanded than equally common others.

A word on this clone: Antigen: not known.

13 Jbeta primers and 60 Vbeta primers were used for the PCR. Sequencing used immunoSEQ multiplex PCR; TCRdb keeps in-frame clones, though not all of them. The table includes some 130,000 clones, about 82% detected once. The chain links TRBV18 to TRBJ2-1, with D perhaps TRBD2 (5 bases). Sequencing used PBMCs. This sequence was found in a young man in good health. The DNA for the CDR3 is TGTGCCAGCTCATATGGGCGGGTGGATGAGCAGTTCTTC. Translating it yields CASSYGRVDEQFF.